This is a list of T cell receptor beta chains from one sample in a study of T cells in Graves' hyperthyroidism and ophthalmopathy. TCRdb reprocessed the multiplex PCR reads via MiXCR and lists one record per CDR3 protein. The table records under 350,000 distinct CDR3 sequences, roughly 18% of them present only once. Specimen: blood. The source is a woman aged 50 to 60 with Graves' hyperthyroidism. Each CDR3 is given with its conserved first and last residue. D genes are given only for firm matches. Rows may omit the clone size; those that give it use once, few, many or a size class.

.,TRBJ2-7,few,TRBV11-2,CASSLVGRGFYEQYF,TGTGCCAGCAGCTTAGTTGGCAGGGGCTTCTACGAGCAGTACTTC
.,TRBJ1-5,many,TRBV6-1,CASSPRQGNGDQPQHF,TGTGCCAGCAGTCCACGTCAGGGGAACGGGGATCAGCCCCAGCATTTT
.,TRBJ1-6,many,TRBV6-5,CASSYSTQGSGSPLHF,TGTGCCAGCAGTTACTCCACACAGGGCTCCGGATCACCCCTCCACTTT
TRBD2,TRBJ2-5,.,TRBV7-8,CASSSRGATSAEETQYF,TGTGCCAGCAGCTCCCGAGGAGCGACTAGCGCCGAAGAGACCCAGTACTTC
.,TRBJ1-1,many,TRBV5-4,CASSLADRNTEAFF,TGTGCCAGCAGCTTGGCCGACAGGAACACTGAAGCTTTCTTT
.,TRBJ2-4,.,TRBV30,CAWSGRGGGGKNIQYF,TGTGCCTGGAGTGGGAGGGGCGGAGGAGGCAAAAACATTCAGTACTTC
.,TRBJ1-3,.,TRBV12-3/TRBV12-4,CASSLSTGGGNTIYF,TGTGCCAGCAGTTTATCAACGGGTGGCGGAAACACCATATATTTT
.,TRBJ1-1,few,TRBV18,CASSPTSRGEAFF,TGTGCCAGCTCACCTACAAGCCGGGGTGAAGCTTTCTTT
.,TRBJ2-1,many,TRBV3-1,CASSQEMGVGEQFF,TGTGCCAGCAGCCAAGAGATGGGGGTCGGTGAGCAGTTCTTC
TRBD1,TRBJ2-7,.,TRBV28,CASFRQGPYEQYF,TGTGCCAGCTTTAGACAGGGCCCCTACGAGCAGTACTTC
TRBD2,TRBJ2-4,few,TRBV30,CAWSVIREGNIQYF,TGTGCCTGGAGTGTAATCCGGGAGGGAAACATTCAGTACTTC
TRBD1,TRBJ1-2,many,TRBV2,CASSGQGASGYTF,TGTGCCAGCAGTGGACAGGGGGCGAGTGGCTACACCTTC
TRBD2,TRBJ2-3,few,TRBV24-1,CATSDPERGTQYF,TGTGCCACCAGTGATCCAGAGCGGGGGACGCAGTATTTT
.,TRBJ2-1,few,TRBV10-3,CAISDGGSYNEQFF,TGTGCCATCAGTGATGGGGGCTCCTACAATGAGCAGTTCTTC
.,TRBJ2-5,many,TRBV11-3,CASSLGWLETQYF,TGTGCCAGCAGCTTAGGCTGGCTGGAGACCCAGTACTTC
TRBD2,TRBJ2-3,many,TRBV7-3,CASSEGLAISTDTQYF,TGTGCCAGCAGCGAGGGACTAGCGATTAGCACAGATACGCAGTATTTT
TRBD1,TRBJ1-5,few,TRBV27,CASSLTGTGGQPQHF,TGTGCCAGCAGTTTGACCGGGACAGGGGGCCAGCCCCAGCATTTT
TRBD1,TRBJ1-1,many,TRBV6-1,CASNGQGRAGAFF,TGTGCCAGCAACGGACAGGGAAGGGCCGGCGCTTTCTTT
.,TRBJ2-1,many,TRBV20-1,CSARDVAAESYNEQFF,TGCAGTGCTAGAGATGTCGCGGCGGAGTCCTACAATGAGCAGTTCTTC
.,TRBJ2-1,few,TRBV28,CASGSPGANEQFF,TGTGCCAGCGGTTCCCCCGGGGCCAATGAGCAGTTCTTC
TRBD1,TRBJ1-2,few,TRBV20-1,CSANDYRGWGYTF,TGCAGTGCTAACGATTACAGGGGTTGGGGCTACACCTTC
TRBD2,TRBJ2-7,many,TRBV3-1,CASSVHGTSGSIYEQYF,TGTGCCAGCAGCGTCCACGGGACTAGCGGGAGCATCTACGAGCAGTACTTC